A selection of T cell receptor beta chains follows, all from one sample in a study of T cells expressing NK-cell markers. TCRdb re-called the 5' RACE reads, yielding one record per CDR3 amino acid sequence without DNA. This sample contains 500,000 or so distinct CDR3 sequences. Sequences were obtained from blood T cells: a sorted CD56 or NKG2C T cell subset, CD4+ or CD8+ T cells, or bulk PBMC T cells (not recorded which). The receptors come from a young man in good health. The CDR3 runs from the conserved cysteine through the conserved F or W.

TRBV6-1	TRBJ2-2	CASSRGGGITGELFF
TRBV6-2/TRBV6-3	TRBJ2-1	CASHERLAGNNEQFF
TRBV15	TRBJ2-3	CATSRDARDLDTQYF
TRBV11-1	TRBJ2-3	CASRPRRGRGIPDTQYF
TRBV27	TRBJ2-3	CASSRTSGRNTDTQYF
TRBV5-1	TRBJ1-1	CASSWTEFGNTEAFF
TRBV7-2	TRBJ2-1	CASSSLTATPVPFF
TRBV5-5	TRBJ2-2	CASSLGTSLAGELFF
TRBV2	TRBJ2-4	CATQQGRTGGGIQYF
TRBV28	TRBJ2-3	CASSSSAASSMDTQYF
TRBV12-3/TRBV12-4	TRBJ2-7	CASSPPSGEQYF
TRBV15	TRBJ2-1	CATSSGSSNEQFF
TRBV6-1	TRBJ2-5	CASSELPSGAQETQYF
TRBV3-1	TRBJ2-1	CASSQPTSEQFF
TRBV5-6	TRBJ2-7	CASSLGMTSSYEQYF
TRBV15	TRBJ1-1	CATSIRTGNTEAFF
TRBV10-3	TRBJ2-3	CAINGLAGAESTDTQYF
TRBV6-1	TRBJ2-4	CASSARQLAKNIQYF
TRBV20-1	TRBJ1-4	CSARDNGRNEKLFF
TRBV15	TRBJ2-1	CATAPSGRARNEQFF
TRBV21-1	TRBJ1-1	CASSKAAENTEAFF
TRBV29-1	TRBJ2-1	CSGARDGVREQFF
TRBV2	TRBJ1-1	CASRNRGNTEAFF
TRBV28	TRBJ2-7	CASTGTGRQQYF
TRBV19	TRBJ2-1	CASSHRDRDEQFF
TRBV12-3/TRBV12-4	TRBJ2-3	CASSLNRVTDTQYF
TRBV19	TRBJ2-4	CASSRDSANKNIQYF
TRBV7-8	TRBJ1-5	CASSQLGDQPQHF
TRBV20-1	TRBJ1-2	CSASNQGIHGYTF
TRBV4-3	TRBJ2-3	CASSQATSGRGDTQYF
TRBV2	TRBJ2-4	CASSREGAAKNIQYF
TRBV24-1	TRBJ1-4	CATGSGPHNEKLFF
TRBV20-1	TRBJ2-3	CSALLGGTDTQYF
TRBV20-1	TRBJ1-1	CSAEYDRADTEAFF
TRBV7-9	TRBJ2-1	CASSFYGLAYTNEQFF
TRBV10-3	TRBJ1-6	CATRTKGGYSPLHF
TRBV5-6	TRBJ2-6	CASSRPGPGSGANVLTF
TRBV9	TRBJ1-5	CASSPVPSNQPQHF
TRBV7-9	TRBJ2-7	CSSSLRGQHEQYF
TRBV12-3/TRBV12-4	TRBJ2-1	CASSREDWTTNEQFF
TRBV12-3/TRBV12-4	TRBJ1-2	CASSPGTASYGYTF
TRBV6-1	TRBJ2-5	CATQGRVGETQYF
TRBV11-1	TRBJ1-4	CASSLRGNEKLFF
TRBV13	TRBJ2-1	CASSSGQGHNEQFF
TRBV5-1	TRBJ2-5	CASSLGLRGLPQETQYF
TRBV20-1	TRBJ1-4	CSAKGGTNEKLFF
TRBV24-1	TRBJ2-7	CATSDRTGVGEQYF
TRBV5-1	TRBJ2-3	CASSLVVRGSSTDTQYF
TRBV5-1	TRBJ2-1	CASSPASGRGNEQFF
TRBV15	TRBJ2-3	CATSRATGQGADTQYF
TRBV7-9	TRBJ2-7	CASSLAGGHWGEQYF
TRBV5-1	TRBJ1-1	CASSLEAGSTEAFF
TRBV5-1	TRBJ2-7	CASSPEGTGGGREQYF
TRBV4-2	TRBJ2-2	CASSQAPSGVTNTGELFF